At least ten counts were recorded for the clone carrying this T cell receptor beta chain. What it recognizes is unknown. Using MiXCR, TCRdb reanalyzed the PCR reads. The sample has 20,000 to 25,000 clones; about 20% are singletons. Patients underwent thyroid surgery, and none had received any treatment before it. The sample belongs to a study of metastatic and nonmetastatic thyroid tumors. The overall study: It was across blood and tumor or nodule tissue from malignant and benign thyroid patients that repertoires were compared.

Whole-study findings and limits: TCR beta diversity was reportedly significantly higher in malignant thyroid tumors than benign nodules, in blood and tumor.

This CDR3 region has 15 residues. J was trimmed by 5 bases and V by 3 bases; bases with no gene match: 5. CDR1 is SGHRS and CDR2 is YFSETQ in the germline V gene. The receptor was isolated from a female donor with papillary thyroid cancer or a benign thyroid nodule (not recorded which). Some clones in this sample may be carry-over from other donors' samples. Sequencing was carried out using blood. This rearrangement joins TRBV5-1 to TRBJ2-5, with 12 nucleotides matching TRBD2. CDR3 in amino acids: CASSWGTSGYETQYF. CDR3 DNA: TGCGCCAGCAGCTGGGGGACTAGCGGGTACGAGACCCAGTACTTC.